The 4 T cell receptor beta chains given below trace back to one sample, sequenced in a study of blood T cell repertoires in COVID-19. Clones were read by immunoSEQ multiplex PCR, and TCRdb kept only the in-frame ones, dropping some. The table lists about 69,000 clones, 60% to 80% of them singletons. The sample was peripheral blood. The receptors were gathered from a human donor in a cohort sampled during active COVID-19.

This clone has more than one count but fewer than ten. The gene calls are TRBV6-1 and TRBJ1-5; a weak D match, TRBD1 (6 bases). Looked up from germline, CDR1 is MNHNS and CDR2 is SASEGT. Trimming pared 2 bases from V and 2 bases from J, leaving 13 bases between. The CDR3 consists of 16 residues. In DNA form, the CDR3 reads TGTGCCAGCAGTGAATACAGAACAGGGCGCAATCAGCCCCAGCATTTT. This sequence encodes CASSEYRTGRNQPQHF.

This CDR3 is CASSLEADRVGYEQYF. The CDR3 region has the DNA TGTGCCAGCAGCTTGGAGGCTGACAGGGTAGGCTACGAGCAGTACTTC. J is TRBJ2-7 and V is TRBV5-8; 7 nucleotides agree with TRBD1. J gave up 3 bases and V 0 bases, and 9 bases lay outside the gene matches. Germline CDR1 is SGHTS and CDR2 is YDEGEE. This CDR3 contains 16 residues. The variable domain in full, with the rest retrieved from reference TRBV5-8 and TRBJ2-7, is EAGVTQSPTHLIKTRGQQATLRCSPISGHTSVYWYQQALGLGLQFLLWYDEGEERNRGNFPPRFSGRQFPNYSSELNVNALELEDSALYLCASSLEADRVGYEQYFGPGTRLTVT.

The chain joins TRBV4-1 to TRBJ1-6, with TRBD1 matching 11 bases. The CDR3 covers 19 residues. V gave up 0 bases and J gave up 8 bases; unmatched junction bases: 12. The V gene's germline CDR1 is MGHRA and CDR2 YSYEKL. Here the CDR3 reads CASSQEGGTGGAWDSPLHF. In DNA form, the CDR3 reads TGCGCCAGCAGCCAAGAAGGCGGGACAGGGGGAGCCTGGGATTCACCCCTCCACTTT.

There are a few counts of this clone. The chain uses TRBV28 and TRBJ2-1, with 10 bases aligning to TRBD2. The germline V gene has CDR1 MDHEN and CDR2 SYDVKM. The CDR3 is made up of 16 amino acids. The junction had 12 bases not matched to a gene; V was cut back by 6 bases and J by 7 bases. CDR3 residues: CASSHLGAGGQNEQFF. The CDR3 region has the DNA TGTGCCAGCAGCCACTTGGGAGCGGGAGGGCAAAATGAGCAGTTCTTC.